This TCR beta chain is from a study of CD8+ T cells in alopecia areata (dated by TCRdb to between 2018 and 2020). Background for the entire study: Treated patients were enrolled in an open-label pilot trial of oral tofacitinib at 5 to 10 mg twice daily for moderate-to-severe alopecia areata. Amplification of TCRbeta CDR3 regions was done by immunoSEQ multiplex PCR using 35 Vbeta forward primers and 13 Jbeta reverse primers. The SALT score, which quantifies the percentage of affected scalp surface area, was used to measure disease severity in treated patients. RNA was extracted with the PAXgene miRNA kit for fixed scalp, the miRNeasy kit for PBMCs, and the RNeasy kit for mouse skin. Biopsies were taken from tofacitinib-treated patients at baseline and again at 4 and 24 weeks into treatment, and several of those patients also had a later scalp biopsy. High-throughput TCRbeta sequencing was used to examine T cell clonal expansion in alopecia areata in both the C3H/HeJ mouse model and human patients. Tofacitinib was administered for 6 to 18 months, and 6 months of follow-up off drug were then conducted to assess delayed response and recurrence. Clonality in the scalp was compared among normal scalp (n=4), patchy alopecia areata scalp (n=8), and alopecia totalis/universalis scalp (n=8). Human TCRbeta sequencing covered scalp tissue and sorted CD4+ and CD8+ peripheral blood T cells from patchy and totalis/universalis alopecia areata patients and healthy controls.

Explained via the paper, the treatment or condition label denotes: oral pan-JAK inhibitor, 5-10 mg twice daily. Lesional scalp punch biopsies and peripheral blood were obtained from alopecia areata patients. PBMCs were separated by density centrifugation and stained for CD3, CD4 and CD8, after which CD4+ and CD8+ T cells were sorted on a FACSAria. Turning to this clone: Its antigen target is currently unknown. No much larger clone exists at a distance of one base, and base qualities are not known.

The library was generated by the immunoSEQ multiplex PCR assay. For TCR sequencing, RNA was extracted from every sample and reverse transcribed into cDNA to serve as template. SuperScript III was used for first-strand cDNA synthesis, primed with a 2:1 mix of oligo-dT and random hexamers. A synthetic immune receptor repertoire was used to assess amplification bias, and residual bias was removed computationally. Concerning the study's data processing: Raw reads were preprocessed to remove errors, and CDR3 was defined by IMGT conventions from the conserved cysteine to phenylalanine. Clonality was computed as 1 minus the Shannon entropy, with the entropy normalized by log2 of the number of productive unique TCRs. Whether scalp clones were CD4 or CD8 was inferred by matching scalp TCRbeta sequences against CD4 and CD8 repertoires sorted from blood. The source is immuneACCESS, and TCRdb retained only in-frame sequences with V and J called. Part of the clones is not carried over; for the studies checked, unresolved V genes explain less than half of this, and the remainder is unexplained. That table furnishes V, J and clone size, whereas the DNA furnished D and trimming. The sample table records approximately 200,000 clones; roughly two fifths of these occur just once. Jointly, the top ten make up over 2% of the sample.

Between the V and J ends, shortened by 3 bases and 3 bases respectively, the junction contains 9 bases. The germline V gene (reference sequence) provides CDR1 GTSNPN and CDR2 SVGIG. Taken from cysteine to phenylalanine, the CDR3 has 13 residues. The CDR3 DNA has 39 bases and is translated from base 1. Results and caveats for the whole study, not just this receptor: Higher clonality and more expanded CD8+ clones were observed in lesional scalp than in normal scalp, particularly in alopecia totalis/universalis, a finding suggestive of antigenic drive. Scalp clonality and the number of expanded CD8+ clones among the top 100 scalp clones were significantly decreased by tofacitinib. Resident alphabeta T cells in normal human skin are also sequenced, complicating scalp TCR repertoire analysis, unlike mouse skin dominated by gammadelta T cells. The treated cohort was small, with a single nonresponder, so links between baseline CD8+ expansion and response need larger studies. TCR sequences shared between patients were less clear than in mice, possibly partly because of HLA diversity in the patient population. Many expanded lesional clones persisted in scalp and blood during tofacitinib treatment, which may partly explain relapse after stopping treatment.

This sample comprised CD4+ T cells sorted from blood, obtained around week 36, from a patient treated with tofacitinib. The TCR originated in a human donor with alopecia areata. This sequence uses TRBV30 and TRBJ1-5, with the D gene uncertain. The CDR3: CAWSPGVNQPQHF. Read as DNA, the sequence is TGTGCCTGGAGCCCAGGTGTCAATCAGCCCCAGCATTTT. Beyond the CDR3, the reference TRBV30 and TRBJ1-5 genes provide the residues; the full variable domain reads: SQTIHQWPATLVQPVGSPLSLECTVEGTSNPNLYWYRQAAGRGLQLLFYSVGIGQISSEVPQNLSASRPQDRQFILSSKKLLLSDSGFYLCAWSPGVNQPQHFGDGTRLSIL.